This T cell receptor (beta chain) was recovered during a study of Graves' ophthalmopathy and Graves' hyperthyroidism. The TCR beta CDR3 regions underwent amplification from RNA transcripts. The workflow started with a first-round RT-PCR run with HTBI primers and then moved on to a second-round multiplex PCR. In TCRdb, the multiplex PCR reads were re-called with MiXCR into one record per CDR3 protein. The sample contains about 640,000 distinct CDR3 sequences, over 40% of which appear only once. Trimming took 5 bases from V and 6 from J; bases not matched to a gene: 7. Germline-derived CDR1 and CDR2 are SEHNR and FQNEAQ (reference sequence). CDR3 size: 15 residues.

The sample consisted of peripheral blood. The TCR sequence derives from an adult man with Graves' ophthalmopathy. This chain joins TRBV7-9 and TRBJ2-2; 9 nucleotides agree with TRBD2. The CDR3 nucleotides read TGTGCCAGCAGCCAAGTGGCGGGGGGGCCCGGGGAGCTGTTTTTT. This gives the protein CASSQVAGGPGELFF.